The subject of this entry is one T cell receptor beta chain. Its antigen is as yet unknown. Time point indicated: persistent/refractory GD, antithyroid drugs over 5 years with positive TRAb. There was RNA extracted from PBMCs, and the TCR library was made from it. Graves' disease diagnosis used American Thyroid Association guidelines. The CDR3 has 18 amino acids. J gave up 6 bases and V 0 bases, and 9 bases lay outside the gene matches. Germline V gives CDR1 MNHEY, CDR2 SVGAGI. This sample is part of a study of regulatory T cells in long-lasting Graves disease. Whole-study findings and limits: There was favoring of TRBV28, TRBJ1-2 and TRBJ2-5 in persistent disease.

Assembly of TCR beta libraries relied on iRepertoire HTBI primers together with Arm-PCR of CDR3 regions. MiXCR, run by TCRdb on the multiplex PCR reads, gives a single entry per CDR3 protein. Of a few hundred thousand distinct CDR3 sequences in the sample, roughly 24% were seen once. The genes are TRBV6-5 and TRBJ2-2; 11 bases match TRBD2. This clonotype originated in a woman aged 40 to 49 with Graves disease. The input for sequencing was peripheral blood mononuclear cells (PBMCs), taken when the disease was refractory, from a patient treated with antithyroid drugs. Written as DNA, the CDR3 is TGTGCCAGCAGTTACTCGCCTCTAGCGGGAGGTAGAGCCGGGGAGCTGTTTTTT. Translation gives CASSYSPLAGGRAGELFF.